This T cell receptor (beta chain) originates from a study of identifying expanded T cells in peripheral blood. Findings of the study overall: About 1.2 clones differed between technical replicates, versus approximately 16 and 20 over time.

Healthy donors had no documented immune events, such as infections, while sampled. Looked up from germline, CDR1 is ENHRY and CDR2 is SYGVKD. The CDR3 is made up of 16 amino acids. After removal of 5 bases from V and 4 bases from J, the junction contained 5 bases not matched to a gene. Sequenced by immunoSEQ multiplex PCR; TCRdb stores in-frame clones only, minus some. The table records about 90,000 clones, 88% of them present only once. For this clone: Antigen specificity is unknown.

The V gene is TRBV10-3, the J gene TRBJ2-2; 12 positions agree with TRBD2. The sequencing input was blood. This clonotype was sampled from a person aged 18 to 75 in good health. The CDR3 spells CAISQTSGRGTGELFF. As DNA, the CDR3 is TGTGCCATCAGTCAGACTAGCGGGAGAGGCACCGGGGAGCTGTTTTTT.